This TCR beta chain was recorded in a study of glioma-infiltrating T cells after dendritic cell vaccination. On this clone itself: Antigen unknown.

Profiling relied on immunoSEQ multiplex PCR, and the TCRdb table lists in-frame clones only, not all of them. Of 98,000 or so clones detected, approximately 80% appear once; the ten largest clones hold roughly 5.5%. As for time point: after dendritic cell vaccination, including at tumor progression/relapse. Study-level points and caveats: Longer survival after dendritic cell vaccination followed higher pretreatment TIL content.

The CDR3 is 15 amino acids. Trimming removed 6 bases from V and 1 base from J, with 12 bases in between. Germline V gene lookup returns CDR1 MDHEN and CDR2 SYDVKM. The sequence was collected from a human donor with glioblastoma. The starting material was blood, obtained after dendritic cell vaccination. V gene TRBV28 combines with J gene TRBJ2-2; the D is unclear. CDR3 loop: CASSPGHVNTGELFF. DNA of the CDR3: TGTGCCAGCAGCCCTGGGCATGTGAACACCGGGGAGCTGTTTTTT.